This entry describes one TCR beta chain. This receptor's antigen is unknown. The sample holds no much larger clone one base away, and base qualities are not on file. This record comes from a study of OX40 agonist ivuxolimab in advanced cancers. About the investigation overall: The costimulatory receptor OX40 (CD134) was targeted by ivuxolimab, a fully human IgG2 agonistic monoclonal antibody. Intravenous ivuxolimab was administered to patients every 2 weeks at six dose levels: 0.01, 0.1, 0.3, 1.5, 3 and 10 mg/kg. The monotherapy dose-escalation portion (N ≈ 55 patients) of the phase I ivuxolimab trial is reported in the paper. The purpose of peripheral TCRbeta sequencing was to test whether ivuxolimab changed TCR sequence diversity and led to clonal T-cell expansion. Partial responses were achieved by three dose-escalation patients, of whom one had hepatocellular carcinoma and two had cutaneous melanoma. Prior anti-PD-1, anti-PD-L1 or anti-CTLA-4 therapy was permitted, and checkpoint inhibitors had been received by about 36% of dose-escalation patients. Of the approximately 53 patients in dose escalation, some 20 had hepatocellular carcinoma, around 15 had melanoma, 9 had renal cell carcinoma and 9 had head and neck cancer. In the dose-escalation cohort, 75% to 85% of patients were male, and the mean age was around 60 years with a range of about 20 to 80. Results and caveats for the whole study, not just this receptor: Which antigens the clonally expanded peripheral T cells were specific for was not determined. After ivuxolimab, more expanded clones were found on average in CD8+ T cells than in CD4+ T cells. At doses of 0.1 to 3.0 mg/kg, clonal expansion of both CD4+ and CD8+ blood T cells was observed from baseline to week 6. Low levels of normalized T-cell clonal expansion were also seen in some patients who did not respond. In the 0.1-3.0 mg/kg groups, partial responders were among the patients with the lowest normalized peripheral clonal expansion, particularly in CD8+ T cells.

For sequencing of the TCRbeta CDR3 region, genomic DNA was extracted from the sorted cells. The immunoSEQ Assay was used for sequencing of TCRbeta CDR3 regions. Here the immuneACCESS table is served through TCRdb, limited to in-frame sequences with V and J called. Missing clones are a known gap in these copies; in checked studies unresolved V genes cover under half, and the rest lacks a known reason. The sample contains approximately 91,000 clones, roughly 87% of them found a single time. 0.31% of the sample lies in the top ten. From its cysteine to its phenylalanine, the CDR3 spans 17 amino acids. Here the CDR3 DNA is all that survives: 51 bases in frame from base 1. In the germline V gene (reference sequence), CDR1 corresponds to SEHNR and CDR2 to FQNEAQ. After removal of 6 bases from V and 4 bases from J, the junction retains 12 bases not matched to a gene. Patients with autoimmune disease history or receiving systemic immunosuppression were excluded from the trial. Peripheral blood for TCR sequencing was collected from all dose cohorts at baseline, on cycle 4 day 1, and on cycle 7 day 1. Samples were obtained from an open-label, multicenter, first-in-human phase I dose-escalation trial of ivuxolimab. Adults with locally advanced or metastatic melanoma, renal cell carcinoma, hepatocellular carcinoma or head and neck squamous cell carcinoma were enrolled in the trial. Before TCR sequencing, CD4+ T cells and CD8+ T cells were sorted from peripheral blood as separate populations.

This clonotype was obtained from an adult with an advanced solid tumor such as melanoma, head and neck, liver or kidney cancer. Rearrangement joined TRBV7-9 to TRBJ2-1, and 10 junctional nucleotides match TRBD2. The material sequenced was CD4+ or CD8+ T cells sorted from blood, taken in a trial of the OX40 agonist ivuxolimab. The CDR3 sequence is CASRELAGESHYNEQFF. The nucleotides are TGTGCCAGCAGAGAGCTAGCGGGGGAATCACATTACAATGAGCAGTTCTTC.